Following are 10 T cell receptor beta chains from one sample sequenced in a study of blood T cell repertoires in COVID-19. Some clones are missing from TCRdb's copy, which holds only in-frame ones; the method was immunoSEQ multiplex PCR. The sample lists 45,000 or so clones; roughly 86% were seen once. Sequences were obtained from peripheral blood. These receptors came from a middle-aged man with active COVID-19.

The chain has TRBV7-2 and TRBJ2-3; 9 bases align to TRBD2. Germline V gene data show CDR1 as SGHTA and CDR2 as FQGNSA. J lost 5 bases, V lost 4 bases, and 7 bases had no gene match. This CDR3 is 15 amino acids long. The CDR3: CASSSLAGWRDTQYF. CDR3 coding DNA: TGTGCCAGCAGCTCCCTAGCGGGGTGGAGAGATACGCAGTATTTT.

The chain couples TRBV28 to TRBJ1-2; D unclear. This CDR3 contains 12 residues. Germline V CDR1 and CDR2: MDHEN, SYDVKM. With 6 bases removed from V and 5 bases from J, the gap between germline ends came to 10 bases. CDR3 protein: CASRGEEYGYTF. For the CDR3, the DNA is TGTGCCAGCAGGGGTGAGGAGTATGGCTACACCTTC.

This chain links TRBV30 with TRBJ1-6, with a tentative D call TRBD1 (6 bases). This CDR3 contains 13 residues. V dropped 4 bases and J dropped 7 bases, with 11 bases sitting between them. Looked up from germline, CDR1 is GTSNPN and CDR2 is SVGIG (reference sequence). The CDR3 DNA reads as TGTGCCTGGACGTTGGGGGCGAATTCACCCCTCCACTTT. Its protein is CAWTLGANSPLHF.

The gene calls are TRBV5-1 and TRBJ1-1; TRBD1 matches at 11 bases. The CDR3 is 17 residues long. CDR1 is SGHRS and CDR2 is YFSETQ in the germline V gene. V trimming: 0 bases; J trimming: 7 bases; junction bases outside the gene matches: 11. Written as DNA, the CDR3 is TGCGCCAGCAGCTTGGGTTCCGGGACAGGGGGACGGAGTGAAGCTTTCTTT. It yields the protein CASSLGSGTGGRSEAFF.

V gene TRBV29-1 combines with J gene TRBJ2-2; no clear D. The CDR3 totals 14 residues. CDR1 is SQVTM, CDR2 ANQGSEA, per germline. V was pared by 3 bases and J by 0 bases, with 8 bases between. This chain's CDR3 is CSVEGSSNTGELFF. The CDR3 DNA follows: TGCAGCGTTGAGGGCAGTTCGAACACCGGGGAGCTGTTTTTT.

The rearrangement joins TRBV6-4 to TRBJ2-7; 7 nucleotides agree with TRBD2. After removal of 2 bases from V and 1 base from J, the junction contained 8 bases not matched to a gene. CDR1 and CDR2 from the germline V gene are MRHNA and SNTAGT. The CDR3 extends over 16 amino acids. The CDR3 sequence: CASSDPRRERSYEQYF. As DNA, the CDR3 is TGTGCCAGCAGTGACCCGCGGCGGGAGCGGTCCTACGAGCAGTACTTC.

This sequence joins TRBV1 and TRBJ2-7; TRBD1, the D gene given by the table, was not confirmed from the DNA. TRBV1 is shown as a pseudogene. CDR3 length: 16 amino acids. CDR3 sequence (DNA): TGCACCAGCAGCCAAGATCCGGCGACAGGGGCTAGGGAGCAGTACTTC. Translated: CTSSQDPATGAREQYF.

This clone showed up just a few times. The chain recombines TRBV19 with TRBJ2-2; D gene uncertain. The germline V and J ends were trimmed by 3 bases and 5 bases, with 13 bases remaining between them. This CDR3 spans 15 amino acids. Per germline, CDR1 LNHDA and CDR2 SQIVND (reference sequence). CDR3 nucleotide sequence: TGTGCCAGTAGTATCGTCGCAGTTGGTACCGGGGAGCTGTTTTTT. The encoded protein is CASSIVAVGTGELFF.

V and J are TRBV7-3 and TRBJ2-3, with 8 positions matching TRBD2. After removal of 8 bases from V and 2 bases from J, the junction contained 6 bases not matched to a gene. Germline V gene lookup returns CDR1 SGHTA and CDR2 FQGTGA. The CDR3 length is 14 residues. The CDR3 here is CASGTGGPTDTQYF. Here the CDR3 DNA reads TGTGCCAGCGGGACGGGAGGGCCCACAGATACGCAGTATTTT.

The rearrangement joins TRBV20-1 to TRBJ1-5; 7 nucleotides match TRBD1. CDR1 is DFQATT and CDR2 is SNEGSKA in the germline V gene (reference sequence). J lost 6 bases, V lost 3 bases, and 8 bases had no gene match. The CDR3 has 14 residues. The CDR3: CSASWQGERQPQHF. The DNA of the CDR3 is TGCAGTGCTAGTTGGCAGGGGGAACGTCAGCCCCAGCATTTT.